Presented here are 27 T cell receptor beta chains from one specimen sequenced in a study of T cell repertoires in cytomegalovirus infection (dated by TCRdb to about 2019). These reads were obtained on an Illumina HiSeq 1500. TCRdb trimmed the raw reads at Q25, called clones with MiXCR and kept productive beta chains. Rows are unified per CDR3 protein, each entry keeping the most common DNA and genes. In this sample the table shows hundreds of thousands of distinct CDR3 sequences, 22% of which occur a single time. The ten largest make up 18% of the sample. The sample comprised CD8+ T cells from PBMCs. The receptors stem from a human donor in good health (CMV status not recorded). Some clones in this sample may be carry-over from other donors' samples.

This clonotype was detected a few times. V is TRBV11-2 and J is TRBJ2-7; 7 bases align to TRBD1. The CDR3 covers 18 residues. CDR1 and CDR2 (germline): SGHAT, FQNNGV. V lost 3 bases and J lost 2; bases outside the gene matches: 16. CDR3: CASSFLFYMGQGAYEQYF. In DNA form, the CDR3 reads TGTGCCAGCAGCTTCCTATTCTACATGGGGCAGGGGGCCTACGAGCAGTACTTC.

There are many counts of this clonotype. The genes are TRBV12-3 or TRBV12-4 and TRBJ1-5; D unresolved. The CDR3 loop spans 16 amino acids. V lost 0 bases and J 0 bases, leaving 9 bases between the germline ends. CDR3 bases: TGTGCCAGCAGTTTAGCGTCGCAAAATAGCAATCAGCCCCAGCATTTT. Translated: CASSLASQNSNQPQHF.

The chain links TRBV5-1 to TRBJ2-1, with TRBD1 as a possible D gene (5 bases). CDR1 and CDR2 (germline): SGHRS, YFSETQ. This CDR3 spans 16 amino acids. V was cut by 1 base and J by 2 bases, with 13 bases left in between. In DNA, the CDR3 is TGCGCCAGCAGCTTGATAGGCAGGGCCGCCTACAATGAGCAGTTCTTC. Protein: CASSLIGRAAYNEQFF.

This clonotype was counted between two and nine times. The chain combines TRBV19 with TRBJ2-5, with 7 bases matching TRBD2. Germline-derived CDR1 and CDR2 are LNHDA and SQIVND (reference sequence). Unmatched junction bases numbered 11, after V lost 5 bases and J lost 5 bases. There are 15 residues in the CDR3. CDR3 sequence: CASSPLGRGMETQYF. The CDR3 region has the DNA TGTGCCAGTAGTCCGCTCGGGCGGGGGATGGAGACCCAGTACTTC.

J is TRBJ2-2 and V is TRBV2, with 14 bases fitting TRBD2. Per germline, CDR1 SNHLY and CDR2 FYNNEI. Losses at the gene ends were 6 bases for V and 2 bases for J; bases not matched to a gene: 8. The CDR3 totals 18 residues. In nucleotides, the CDR3 is TGTGCCAGCAGAGGACCCGGACTAGCGGGGGGAAACACCGGGGAGCTGTTTTTT. Amino acid sequence: CASRGPGLAGGNTGELFF.

At least ten counts were recorded for this clonotype. The chain couples TRBV28 to TRBJ2-1; 9 bases align to TRBD1. This CDR3 contains 16 residues. Germline V CDR1 and CDR2: MDHEN, SYDVKM. V shed 7 bases and J 0 bases; nucleotides not matched to a gene: 7. CDR3 DNA sequence: TGTGCCAGCACAGGGACAGGGTTGAGCTCCTACAATGAGCAGTTCTTC. It yields the protein CASTGTGLSSYNEQFF.

The V gene is TRBV20-1, the J gene TRBJ2-1; weak D call: TRBD2 (6 bases). The ends were cut back, 0 bases at V and 8 bases at J, with 11 bases in the middle. Germline lookup yields CDR1 DFQATT and CDR2 SNEGSKA (reference sequence). The length of the CDR3 is 13 residues. The CDR3 sequence: CSARDLGEDEQFF. The CDR3 DNA reads TGCAGTGCTAGAGATCTCGGGGAGGATGAGCAGTTCTTC.

This clonotype occurred a few times. The V gene is TRBV25-1, the J gene TRBJ2-7; 9 bases map to TRBD2. Germline loops: CDR1 MGHDK, CDR2 SYGVNS. V lost 0 bases, J lost 6 bases, and 6 bases stayed unmatched. This CDR3 is 15 amino acids long. The CDR3 coding sequence is TGTGCCAGCAGTGAATATAGTCTAGCGGGGAGCGAGCAGTACTTC. Its translation: CASSEYSLAGSEQYF.

This clonotype was seen once. The chain links TRBV6-5 to TRBJ1-1; TRBD1 might be the D (5 bases). CDR3 length: 16 residues. CDR1 and CDR2 from the germline V gene are MNHEY and SVGAGI. Deletions cut 9 bases from V and 1 base from J, with 21 bases between. CDR3 protein: CASTFSVLGQNTEAFF. The CDR3, as DNA: TGTGCCAGTACATTTTCTGTATTAGGACAGAACACTGAAGCTTTCTTT.

J is TRBJ2-7 and V is TRBV9; tentative D call: TRBD1 (5 bases). Deletions cut 3 bases from V and 0 bases from J, with 7 bases between. CDR1 and CDR2 (germline): SGDLS, YYNGEE. This CDR3 region has 13 residues. The CDR3: CASSAGFSYEQYF. The CDR3, as DNA: TGTGCCAGCAGCGCAGGGTTCTCCTACGAGCAGTACTTC.

This clonotype was picked up a small number of times. The chain uses TRBV7-9 and TRBJ1-5; D remains ambiguous. Between the trimmed V and J ends, which lost 2 bases and 11 bases, there was a span of 10 bases. The CDR3 is made up of 12 amino acids. Germline assignment: CDR1 SEHNR and CDR2 FQNEAQ (reference sequence). Here the CDR3 DNA reads TGTGCCAGCAGCTTATACCTTGGGGCCCAGCATTTT. Amino acid sequence: CASSLYLGAQHF.

This clonotype was recorded at least ten times. The rearrangement links TRBV7-9 to TRBJ1-1, with D maybe TRBD1 (6 bases). CDR3 length: 15 amino acids. The V gene lost 5 bases and the J gene lost 3 bases, with 16 bases spanning the gap. Germline V CDR1 and CDR2: SEHNR, FQNEAQ (reference sequence). The CDR3: CASSQVSGGYTEAFF. In nucleotides, the CDR3 is TGTGCCAGCAGCCAGGTATCCGGGGGCTACACTGAAGCTTTCTTT.

The genes are TRBV7-8 and TRBJ1-2; maybe TRBD1 (5 bases). The V and J ends lost 1 base and 13 bases respectively, with 13 bases between them. Looked up from germline, CDR1 is SGHVS and CDR2 is FQNEAQ. The CDR3 contains 12 residues. The CDR3 DNA reads as TGTGCCAGCAGCTTAGAGGGCAGGGCCCGCACCTTC. It translates to CASSLEGRARTF.

Only a few counts were recorded for this clonotype. The chain has TRBV7-3 and TRBJ1-1, with a weak D call TRBD1 (5 bases). Trimming removed 2 bases from V and 1 base from J, with 11 bases in between. This CDR3 spans 15 amino acids. Germline values: CDR1 SGHTA, CDR2 FQGTGA. The CDR3 loop reads CASSLRGTANTEAFF. The CDR3 DNA follows: TGTGCCAGCAGCTTACGCGGGACCGCGAACACTGAAGCTTTCTTT.

This clonotype was detected a few times. The gene calls are TRBV6-1 and TRBJ2-1, with 9 bases fitting TRBD1. The V gene end was trimmed by 8 bases and the J gene end by 1 base; junction bases not matched to a gene: 6. Germline V gene data show CDR1 as MNHNS and CDR2 as SASEGT. This CDR3 spans 15 amino acids. CDR3 in DNA: TGTGCCAGCTGGACGGGACAGGGTTCCTACAATGAGCAGTTCTTC. It codes for CASWTGQGSYNEQFF.

Only a few counts were recorded for this clonotype. The rearrangement uses TRBV5-1 and TRBJ2-4; TRBD2 is a possible D gene (6 bases). Germline lookup yields CDR1 SGHRS and CDR2 YFSETQ. The CDR3 has 16 amino acids. Trimming stripped 10 bases from V and 1 base from J, with 21 bases between. The CDR3 spells CAGKDYEVGAKNIQYF. For the CDR3, the DNA is TGCGCCGGCAAGGACTACGAGGTTGGCGCCAAAAACATTCAGTACTTC.

The genes are TRBV20-1 and TRBJ2-5, with 10 nucleotides matching TRBD1. The CDR3 loop spans 14 amino acids. Looked up from germline, CDR1 is DFQATT and CDR2 is SNEGSKA (reference sequence). The trim removed 3 bases at V and 5 bases at J, leaving 6 bases unmatched. CDR3 nucleotide sequence: TGCAGTGCTAGTGAGACAGGGGGCGAGGAGACCCAGTACTTC. This encodes CSASETGGEETQYF.

The chain carries TRBV20-1 and TRBJ2-5, with TRBD2 matching over 15 bases. The CDR3 spans 16 residues. The ends lost 3 bases at V and 3 bases at J; junction bases unmatched: 5. Germline loops: CDR1 DFQATT, CDR2 SNEGSKA (reference sequence). The CDR3 DNA follows: TGCAGTGCTAGCCGGACTAGCGGGGGGGCCGAAGAGACCCAGTACTTC. Encoded protein: CSASRTSGGAEETQYF.

This clonotype was seen only a few times. The chain recombines TRBV5-1 with TRBJ1-1, with 9 nucleotides matching TRBD1. Trimming took 4 bases from V and 6 from J; bases not matched to a gene: 10. CDR3 length: 15 residues. Germline-derived CDR1 and CDR2 are SGHRS and YFSETQ. The CDR3 loop is CASSLTTGGIAEAFF. In nucleotides, the CDR3 is TGCGCCAGCAGCCTCACCACAGGGGGCATCGCTGAAGCTTTCTTT.

This clonotype occurred a few times. V usage is TRBV29-1 and J usage is TRBJ2-1; D may correspond to TRBD1 or TRBD2 (5 bases each). CDR3 length: 13 residues. Trimming pared 6 bases from V and 6 bases from J, leaving 15 bases between. CDR1 and CDR2 from the germline V gene are SQVTM and ANQGSEA. The CDR3 DNA follows: TGCAGCGTCGACAGAGGGCTAGGCAATGAGCAGTTCTTC. Amino acids: CSVDRGLGNEQFF.

The chain carries TRBV23-1 and TRBJ2-7; no reliable D call. TRBV23-1 is an open reading frame, and its role is uncertain. The V and J ends lost 7 bases and 6 bases respectively, with 28 bases between them. The CDR3 has 17 residues. CDR3 residues: CASTPGSTISPRGEQYF. The CDR3 region has the DNA TGCGCCAGCACCCCCGGCTCCACAATTTCCCCGCGAGGCGAGCAGTACTTC.

This clonotype was observed at least ten times. The chain carries TRBV28 and TRBJ1-2, with 8 bases identical to TRBD1. Germline trimming cut 5 bases from V and 4 bases from J; bases unmatched to any gene: 15. The CDR3 consists of 17 residues. Germline V lookup: CDR1 MDHEN, CDR2 SYDVKM. The chain's CDR3 is CASSPGQGQSSFYGYTF. CDR3 DNA: TGTGCCAGCAGTCCAGGACAGGGTCAGTCCTCCTTCTATGGCTACACCTTC.

This clonotype was seen more than once but under ten times. Here the CDR3 DNA reads TGTGCCAGTAGGGTCTTTAATCAGCCCCAGCATTTT. Translating gives CASRVFNQPQHF. The chain carries TRBV19 and TRBJ1-5; D is uncertain. The germline V gene encodes CDR1 LNHDA and CDR2 SQIVND (reference sequence). Trimming removed 6 bases from V and 4 bases from J, with 7 bases in between. This CDR3 is 12 amino acids long.

The J gene is TRBJ2-1, the V gene TRBV29-1, with D tentatively TRBD2 (5 bases). Per the germline V gene, CDR1 is SQVTM and CDR2 is ANQGSEA. This CDR3 comprises 10 residues. Trimming shortened V by 7 bases and J by 8 bases, and 9 bases separated the two germline ends. The CDR3 bases are TGCAGCGGGAGGTACGATGAGCAGTTCTTC. Its translation is CSGRYDEQFF.

This clonotype was counted at least ten times. CDR3 amino acids: CAWSAPGNSYEQYF. The CDR3 region has the DNA TGTGCCTGGAGTGCCCCAGGGAACTCCTACGAGCAGTACTTC. V and J are TRBV30 and TRBJ2-7, with a possible D match to TRBD1 (5 bases). The V gene's germline CDR1 is GTSNPN and CDR2 SVGIG (reference sequence). Trimming shortened V by 1 base and J by 0 bases, and 10 bases separated the two germline ends. The CDR3 contains 14 residues.

This clonotype showed up just a few times. DNA for the CDR3: TGTGCCAGTAGTGTTGGACAGTCACCTTACACTGAAGCTTTCTTT. This gives the protein CASSVGQSPYTEAFF. The chain is built from TRBV19 and TRBJ1-1; tentative D call: TRBD1 (6 bases). The V gene's germline CDR1 is LNHDA and CDR2 SQIVND (reference sequence). The CDR3 loop spans 15 amino acids. Trimming removed 5 bases at V and 3 bases at J, with 16 bases between.

The chain links TRBV7-9 to TRBJ1-2; 9 bases line up with TRBD1. Trimming removed 11 bases from V and 4 bases from J; junction bases left unmatched: 5. The CDR3 spans 12 residues. CDR1 is SEHNR, CDR2 FQNEAQ, per germline (reference sequence). CDR3 in amino acids: CASTGGPYGYTF. The DNA for the CDR3 is TGTGCCTCGACAGGGGGGCCCTATGGCTACACCTTC.